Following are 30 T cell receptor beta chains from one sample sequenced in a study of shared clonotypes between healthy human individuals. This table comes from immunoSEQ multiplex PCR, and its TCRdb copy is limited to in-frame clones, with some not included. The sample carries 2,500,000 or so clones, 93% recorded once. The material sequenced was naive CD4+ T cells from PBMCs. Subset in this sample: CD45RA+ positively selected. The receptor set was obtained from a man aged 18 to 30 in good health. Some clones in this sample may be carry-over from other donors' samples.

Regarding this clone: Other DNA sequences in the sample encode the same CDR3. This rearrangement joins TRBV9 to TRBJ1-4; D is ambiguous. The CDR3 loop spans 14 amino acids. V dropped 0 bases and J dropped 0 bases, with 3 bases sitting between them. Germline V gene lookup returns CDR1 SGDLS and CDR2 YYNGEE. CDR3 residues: CASSVGSTNEKLFF. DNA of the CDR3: TGTGCCAGCAGCGTAGGGTCAACTAATGAAAAACTGTTTTTT.

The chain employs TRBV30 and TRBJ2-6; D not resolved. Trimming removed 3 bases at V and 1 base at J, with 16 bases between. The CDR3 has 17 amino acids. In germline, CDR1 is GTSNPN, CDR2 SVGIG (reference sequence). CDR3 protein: CAWSAKGLQSGANVLTF. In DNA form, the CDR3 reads TGTGCCTGGAGCGCGAAAGGGCTGCAGTCTGGGGCCAACGTCCTGACTTTC.

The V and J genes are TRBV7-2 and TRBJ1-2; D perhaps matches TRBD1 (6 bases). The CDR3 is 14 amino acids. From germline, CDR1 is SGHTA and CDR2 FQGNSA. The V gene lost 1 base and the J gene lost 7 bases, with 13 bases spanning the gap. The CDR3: CASSLETGWGGYTF. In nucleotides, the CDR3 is TGTGCCAGCAGCTTAGAAACAGGGTGGGGTGGCTACACCTTC.

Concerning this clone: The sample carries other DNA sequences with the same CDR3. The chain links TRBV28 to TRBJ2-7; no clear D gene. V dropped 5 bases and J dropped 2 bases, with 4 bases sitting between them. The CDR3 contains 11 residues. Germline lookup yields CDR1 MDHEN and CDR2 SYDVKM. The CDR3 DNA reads TGTGCCAGCAGTCTTACCTACGAGCAGTACTTC. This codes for CASSLTYEQYF.

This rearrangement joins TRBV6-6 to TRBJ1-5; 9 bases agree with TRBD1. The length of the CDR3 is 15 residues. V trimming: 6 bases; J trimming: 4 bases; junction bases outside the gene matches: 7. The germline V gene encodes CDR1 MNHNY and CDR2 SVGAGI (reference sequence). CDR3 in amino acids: CASSYQGQGNQPQHF. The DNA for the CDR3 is TGTGCCAGCAGCTATCAGGGACAGGGAAATCAGCCCCAGCATTTT.

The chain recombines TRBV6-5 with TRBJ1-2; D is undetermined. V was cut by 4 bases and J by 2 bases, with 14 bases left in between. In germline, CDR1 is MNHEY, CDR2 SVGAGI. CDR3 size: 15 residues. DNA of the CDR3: TGTGCCAGCAGTTCTCTACAAAGAACCAACTATGGCTACACCTTC. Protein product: CASSSLQRTNYGYTF.

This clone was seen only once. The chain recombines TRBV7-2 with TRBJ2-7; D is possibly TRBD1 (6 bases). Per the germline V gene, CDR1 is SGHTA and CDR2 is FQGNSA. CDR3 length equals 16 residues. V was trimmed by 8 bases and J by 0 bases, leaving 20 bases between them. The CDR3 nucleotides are TGTGCCAGCCAACTCGGTACAGGGTCGCCCTCCTACGAGCAGTACTTC. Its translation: CASQLGTGSPSYEQYF.

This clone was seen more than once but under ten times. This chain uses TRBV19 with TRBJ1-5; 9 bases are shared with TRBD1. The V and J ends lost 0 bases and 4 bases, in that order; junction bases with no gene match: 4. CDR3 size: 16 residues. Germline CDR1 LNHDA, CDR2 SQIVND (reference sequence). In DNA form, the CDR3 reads TGTGCCAGTAGTATAGACACCGGGACAGGGAATCAGCCCCAGCATTTT. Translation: CASSIDTGTGNQPQHF.

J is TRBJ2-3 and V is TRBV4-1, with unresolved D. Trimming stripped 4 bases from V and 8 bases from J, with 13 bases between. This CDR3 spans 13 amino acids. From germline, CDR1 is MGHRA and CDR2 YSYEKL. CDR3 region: CASSPAILSTQYF. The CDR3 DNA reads TGCGCCAGCAGCCCCGCCATCTTAAGTACGCAGTATTTT.

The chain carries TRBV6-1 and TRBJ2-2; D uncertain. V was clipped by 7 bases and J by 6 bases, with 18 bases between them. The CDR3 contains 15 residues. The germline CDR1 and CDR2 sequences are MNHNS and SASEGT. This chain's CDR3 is CASKALQVLPGELFF. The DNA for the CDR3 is TGTGCCAGCAAGGCGTTGCAGGTCTTGCCCGGGGAGCTGTTTTTT.

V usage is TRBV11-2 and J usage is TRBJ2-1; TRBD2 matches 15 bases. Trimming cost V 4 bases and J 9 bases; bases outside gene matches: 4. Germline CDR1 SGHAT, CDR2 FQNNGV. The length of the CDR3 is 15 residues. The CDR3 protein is CASSSGLAGGGEQFF. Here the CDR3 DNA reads TGTGCCAGCAGCTCCGGACTAGCGGGAGGGGGTGAGCAGTTCTTC.

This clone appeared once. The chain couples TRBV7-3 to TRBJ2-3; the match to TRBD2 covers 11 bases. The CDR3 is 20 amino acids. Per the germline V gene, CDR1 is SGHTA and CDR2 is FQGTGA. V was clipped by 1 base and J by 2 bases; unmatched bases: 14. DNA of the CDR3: TGTGCCAGCAGCTTAATGCGGAGGGGCGCGACTAGCGGGACCACAGATACGCAGTATTTT. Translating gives CASSLMRRGATSGTTDTQYF.

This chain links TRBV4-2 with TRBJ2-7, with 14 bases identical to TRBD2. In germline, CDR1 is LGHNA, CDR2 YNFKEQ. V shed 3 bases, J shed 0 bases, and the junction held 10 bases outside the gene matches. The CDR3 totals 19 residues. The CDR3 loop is CASSQIGTSGSGYSYEQYF. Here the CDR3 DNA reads TGTGCCAGCAGCCAGATCGGGACTAGCGGGAGTGGGTACTCCTACGAGCAGTACTTC.

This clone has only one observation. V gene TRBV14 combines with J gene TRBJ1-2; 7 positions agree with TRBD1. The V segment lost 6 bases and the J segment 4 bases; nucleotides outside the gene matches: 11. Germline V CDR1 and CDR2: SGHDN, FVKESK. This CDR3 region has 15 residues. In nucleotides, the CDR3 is TGTGCCAGCAGTCAAAACCTTGGACAGGCCTATGGCTACACCTTC. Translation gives CASSQNLGQAYGYTF.

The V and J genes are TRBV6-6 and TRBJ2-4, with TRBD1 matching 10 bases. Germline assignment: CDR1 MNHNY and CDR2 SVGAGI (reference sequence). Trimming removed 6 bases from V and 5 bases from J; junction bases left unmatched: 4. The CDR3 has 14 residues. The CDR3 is CASRTGTGENIQYF. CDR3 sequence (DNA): TGTGCCAGCAGGACAGGGACAGGGGAAAACATTCAGTACTTC.

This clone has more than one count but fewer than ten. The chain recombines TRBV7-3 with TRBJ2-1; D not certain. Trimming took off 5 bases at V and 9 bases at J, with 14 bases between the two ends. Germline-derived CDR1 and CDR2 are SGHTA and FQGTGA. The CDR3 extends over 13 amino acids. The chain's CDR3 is CASSQAMDREQFF. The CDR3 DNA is TGTGCCAGCAGCCAAGCTATGGATCGTGAGCAGTTCTTC. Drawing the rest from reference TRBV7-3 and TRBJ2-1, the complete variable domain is GAGVSQTPSNKVTEKGKYVELRCDPISGHTALYWYRQSLGQGPEFLIYFQGTGAADDSGLPNDRFFAVRPEGSVSTLKIQRTERGDSAVYLCASSQAMDREQFFGPGTRLTVL.

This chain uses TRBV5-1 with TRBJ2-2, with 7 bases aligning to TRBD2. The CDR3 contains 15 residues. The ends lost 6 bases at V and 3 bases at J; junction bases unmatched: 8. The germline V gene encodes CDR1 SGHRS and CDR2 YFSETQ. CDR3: CASKESSGDTGELFF. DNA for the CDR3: TGCGCCAGCAAGGAGTCTAGCGGAGACACCGGGGAGCTGTTTTTT.

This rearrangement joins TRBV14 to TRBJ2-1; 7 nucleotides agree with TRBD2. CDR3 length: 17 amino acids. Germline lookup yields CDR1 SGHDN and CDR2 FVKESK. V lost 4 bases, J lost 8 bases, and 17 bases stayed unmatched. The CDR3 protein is CASSPGAWGRAYDEQFF. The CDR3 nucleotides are TGTGCCAGCAGCCCCGGAGCGTGGGGGAGGGCCTATGATGAGCAGTTCTTC.

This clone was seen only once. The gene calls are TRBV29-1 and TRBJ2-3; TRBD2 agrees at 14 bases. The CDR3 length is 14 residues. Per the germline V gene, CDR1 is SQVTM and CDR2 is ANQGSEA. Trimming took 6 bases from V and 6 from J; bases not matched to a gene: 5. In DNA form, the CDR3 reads TGCAGCGTCGGGACTAGCGGGAGATTCGATACGCAGTATTTT. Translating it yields CSVGTSGRFDTQYF.

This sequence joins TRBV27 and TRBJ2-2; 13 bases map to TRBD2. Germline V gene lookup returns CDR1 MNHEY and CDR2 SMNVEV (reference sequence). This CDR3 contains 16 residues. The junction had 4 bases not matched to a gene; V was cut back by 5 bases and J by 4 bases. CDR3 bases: TGTGCCAGCAGTCCCGGGACTAGCGGGACCACCGGGGAGCTGTTTTTT. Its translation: CASSPGTSGTTGELFF.

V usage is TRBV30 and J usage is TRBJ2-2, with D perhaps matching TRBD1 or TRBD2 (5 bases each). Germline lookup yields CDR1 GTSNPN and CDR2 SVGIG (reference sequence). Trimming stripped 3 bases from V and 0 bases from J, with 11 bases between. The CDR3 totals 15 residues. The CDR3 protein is CAWRRGPSNTGELFF. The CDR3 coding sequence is TGTGCCTGGAGACGGGGACCTTCGAACACCGGGGAGCTGTTTTTT.

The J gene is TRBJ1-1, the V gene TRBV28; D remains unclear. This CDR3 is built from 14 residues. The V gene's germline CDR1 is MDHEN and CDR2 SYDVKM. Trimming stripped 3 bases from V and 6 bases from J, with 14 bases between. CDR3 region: CASSFRLEIAEAFF. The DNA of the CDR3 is TGTGCCAGCAGTTTTAGGTTAGAGATCGCTGAAGCTTTCTTT.

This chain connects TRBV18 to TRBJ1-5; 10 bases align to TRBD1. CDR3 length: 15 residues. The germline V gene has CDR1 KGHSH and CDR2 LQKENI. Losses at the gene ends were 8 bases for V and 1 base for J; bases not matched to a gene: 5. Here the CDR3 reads CASAGQGVSNQPQHF. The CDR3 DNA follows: TGTGCCAGCGCAGGACAGGGGGTGAGCAATCAGCCCCAGCATTTT.

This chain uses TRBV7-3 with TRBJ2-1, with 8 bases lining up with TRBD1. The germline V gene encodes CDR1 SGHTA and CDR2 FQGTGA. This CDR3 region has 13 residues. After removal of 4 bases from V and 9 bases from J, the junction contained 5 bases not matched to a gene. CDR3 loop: CASSYLQGGEQFF. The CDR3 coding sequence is TGTGCCAGCAGCTACTTACAGGGGGGTGAGCAGTTCTTC.

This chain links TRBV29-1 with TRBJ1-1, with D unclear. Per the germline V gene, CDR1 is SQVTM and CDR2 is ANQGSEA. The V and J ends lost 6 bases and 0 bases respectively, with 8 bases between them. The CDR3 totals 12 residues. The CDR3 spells CSVGPMNTEAFF. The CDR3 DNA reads TGCAGCGTCGGCCCGATGAACACTGAAGCTTTCTTT.

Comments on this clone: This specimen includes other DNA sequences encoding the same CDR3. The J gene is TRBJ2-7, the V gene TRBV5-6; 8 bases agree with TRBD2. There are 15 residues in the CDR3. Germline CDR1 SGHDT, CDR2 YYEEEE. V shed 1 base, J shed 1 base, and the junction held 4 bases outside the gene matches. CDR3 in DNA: TGTGCCAGCAGCTTGCTTAGCGGGAATTCCTACGAGCAGTACTTC. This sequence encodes CASSLLSGNSYEQYF.

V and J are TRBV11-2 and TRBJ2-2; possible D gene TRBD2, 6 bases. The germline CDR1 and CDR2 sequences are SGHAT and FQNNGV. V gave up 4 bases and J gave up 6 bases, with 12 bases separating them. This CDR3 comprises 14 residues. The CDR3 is CASSSGGEAGELFF. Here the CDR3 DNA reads TGTGCCAGCAGCTCCGGGGGAGAAGCCGGGGAGCTGTTTTTT. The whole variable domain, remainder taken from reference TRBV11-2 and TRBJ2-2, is EAGVAQSPRYKIIEKRQSVAFWCNPISGHATLYWYQQILGQGPKLLIQFQNNGVVDDSQLPKDRFSAERLKGVDSTLKIQPAKLEDSAVYLCASSSGGEAGELFFGEGSRLTVL.

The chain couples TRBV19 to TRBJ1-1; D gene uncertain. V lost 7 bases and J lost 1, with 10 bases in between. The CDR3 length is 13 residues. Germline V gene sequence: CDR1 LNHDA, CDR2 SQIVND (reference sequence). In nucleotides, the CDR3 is TGTGCCAGTAATCGAGGGTCGAACACTGAAGCTTTCTTT. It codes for CASNRGSNTEAFF.

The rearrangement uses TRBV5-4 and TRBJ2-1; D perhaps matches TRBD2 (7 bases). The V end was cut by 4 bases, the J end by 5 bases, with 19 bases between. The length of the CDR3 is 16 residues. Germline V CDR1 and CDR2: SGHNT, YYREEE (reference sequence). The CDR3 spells CASSRNRGAENNEQFF. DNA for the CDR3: TGTGCCAGCAGCCGGAACCGGGGGGCAGAAAACAATGAGCAGTTCTTC.

CDR3 bases: TGTGCCAGCAGCGGAGAGGGACAGGGAATAGCTAACTATGGCTACACCTTC. Translation: CASSGEGQGIANYGYTF. The gene calls are TRBV28 and TRBJ1-2; 9 nucleotides align to TRBD1. The CDR3 consists of 17 residues. Germline-derived CDR1 and CDR2 are MDHEN and SYDVKM. V dropped 6 bases and J dropped 0; count of bases not matched to a gene: 11.